This T cell receptor beta chain comes out of a study of coeliac disease. Broader study findings: In active celiac disease, intraepithelial and lamina propria TRB and TRG repertoires were less clonal than controls. Most TRB amino acid sequences occurred in only one sample.

TCRdb's copy holds only in-frame clones and misses some; the assay was immunoSEQ multiplex PCR. Among more than 5,500 clones listed, less than 75% were seen once. As for this clone: What it binds is not known.

This CDR3 has 15 amino acids. Trimming took 5 bases from V and 7 from J; bases not matched to a gene: 10. The germline CDR1 and CDR2 sequences are SGHRS and YFSETQ. The rearrangement uses TRBV5-1 and TRBJ2-1, with 9 bases lining up with TRBD1. The specimen was lymphocytes from the gut lamina propria. The receptor was isolated from a man between 65 and 85 years old with active celiac disease. The chain's CDR3 is CASRSSGTGNNEQFF. CDR3 DNA: TGCGCCAGCAGATCCTCCGGGACAGGGAATAATGAGCAGTTCTTC. The whole variable domain, remainder taken from reference TRBV5-1 and TRBJ2-1, is KAGVTQTPRYLIKTRGQQVTLSCSPISGHRSVSWYQQTPGQGLQFLFEYFSETQRNKGNFPGRFSGRQFSNSRSEMNVSTLELGDSALYLCASRSSGTGNNEQFFGPGTRLTVL.